This note documents a single TCR beta chain sequence. The data belong to a study of cytomegalovirus exposure and HLA in healthy donors. The PCR had 60 Vbeta and 13 Jbeta primers. Repertoires were generated with immunoSEQ multiplex PCR, while TCRdb's copy carries only in-frame clones and drops some. This sample has about 160,000 clones, with roughly 78% found just once. Trimming stripped 0 bases from V and 8 bases from J, with 19 bases between. Germline CDR1 MGHRA, CDR2 YSYEKL. The length of the CDR3 is 16 residues. Sequenced: PBMCs. The chain couples TRBV4-1 to TRBJ1-2; D is perhaps TRBD1 (6 bases). The TCR sequence derives from a man aged 35 to 55 in good health and CMV-seronegative. The DNA for the CDR3 is TGCGCCAGCAGCCAAGATGAGTTTGGGGGCGCAGGCGGCTACACCTTC. It translates to CASSQDEFGGAGGYTF.